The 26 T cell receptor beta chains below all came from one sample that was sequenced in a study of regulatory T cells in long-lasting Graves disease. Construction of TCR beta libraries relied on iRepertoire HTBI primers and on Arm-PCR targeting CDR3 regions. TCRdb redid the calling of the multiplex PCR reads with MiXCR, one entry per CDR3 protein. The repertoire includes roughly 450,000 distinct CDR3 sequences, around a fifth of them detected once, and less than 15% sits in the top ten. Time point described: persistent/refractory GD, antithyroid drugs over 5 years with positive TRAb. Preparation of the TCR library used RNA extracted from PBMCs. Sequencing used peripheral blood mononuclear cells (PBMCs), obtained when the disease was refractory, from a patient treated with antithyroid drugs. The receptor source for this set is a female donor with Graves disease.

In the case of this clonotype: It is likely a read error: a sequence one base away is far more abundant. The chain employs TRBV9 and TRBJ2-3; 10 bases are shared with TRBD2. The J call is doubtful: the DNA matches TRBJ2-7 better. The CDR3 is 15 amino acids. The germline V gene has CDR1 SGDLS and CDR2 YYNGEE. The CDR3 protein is CASSGAASGSYEQYF. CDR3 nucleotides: TGTGCCAGCAGCGGGGCTGCTAGCGGGAGTTACGAGCAGTACTTC.

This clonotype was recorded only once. The CDR3 DNA reads as TGTGCCTGGAACCTCGGACTAGCGGTTGCCGGGGAGCTGTTTTTT. Translation gives CAWNLGLAVAGELFF. The chain uses TRBV30 and TRBJ2-2, with 10 nucleotides matching TRBD2. Germline CDR1 GTSNPN, CDR2 SVGIG (reference sequence). This CDR3 is built from 15 residues. J gave up 6 bases and V 4 bases, and 8 bases lay outside the gene matches.

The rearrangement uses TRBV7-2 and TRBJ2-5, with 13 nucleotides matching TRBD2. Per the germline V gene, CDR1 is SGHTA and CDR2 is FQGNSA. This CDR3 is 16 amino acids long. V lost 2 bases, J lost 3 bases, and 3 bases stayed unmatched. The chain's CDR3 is CASSLTSGGAKETQYF. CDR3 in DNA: TGTGCCAGCAGCTTAACTAGCGGGGGGGCCAAAGAGACCCAGTACTTC.

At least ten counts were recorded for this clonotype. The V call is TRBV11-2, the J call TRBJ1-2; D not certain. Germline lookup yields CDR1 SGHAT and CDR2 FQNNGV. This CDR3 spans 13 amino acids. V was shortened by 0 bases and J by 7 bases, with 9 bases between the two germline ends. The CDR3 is CASSLDPQGGYTF. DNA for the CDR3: TGTGCCAGCAGCTTAGACCCTCAAGGTGGCTACACCTTC.

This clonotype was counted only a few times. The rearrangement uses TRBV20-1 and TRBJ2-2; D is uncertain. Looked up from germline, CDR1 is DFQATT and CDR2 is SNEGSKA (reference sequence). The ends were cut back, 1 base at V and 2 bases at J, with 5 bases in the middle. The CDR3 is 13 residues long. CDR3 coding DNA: TGCAGTGCTAGAGGGCGAAACACCGGGGAGCTGTTTTTT. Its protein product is CSARGRNTGELFF.

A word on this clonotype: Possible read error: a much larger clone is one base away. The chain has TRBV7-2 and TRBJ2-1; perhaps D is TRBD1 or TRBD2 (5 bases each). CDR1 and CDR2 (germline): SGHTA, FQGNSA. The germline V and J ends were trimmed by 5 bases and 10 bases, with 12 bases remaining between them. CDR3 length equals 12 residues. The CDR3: CASSLTAAEQFF. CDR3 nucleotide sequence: TGTGCCAGCAGCCTGACAGCGGCCGAGCAGTTCTTC.

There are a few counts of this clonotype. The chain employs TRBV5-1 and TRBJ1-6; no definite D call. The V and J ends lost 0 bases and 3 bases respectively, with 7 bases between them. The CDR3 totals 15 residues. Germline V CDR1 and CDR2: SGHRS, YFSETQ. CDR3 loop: CASSLEPVYNSPLHF. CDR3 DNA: TGCGCCAGCAGCTTGGAGCCAGTCTATAATTCACCCCTCCACTTT.

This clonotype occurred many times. CDR3 sequence: CASSAYIGHLEVAFF. CDR3 DNA sequence: TGTGCCAGCAGTGCATACATAGGACATTTAGAGGTCGCTTTCTTT. The chain employs TRBV12-3 or TRBV12-4 and TRBJ1-1; possible D gene TRBD1, 5 bases. The CDR3 is 15 residues long. V dropped 5 bases and J dropped 11 bases, with 24 bases sitting between them.

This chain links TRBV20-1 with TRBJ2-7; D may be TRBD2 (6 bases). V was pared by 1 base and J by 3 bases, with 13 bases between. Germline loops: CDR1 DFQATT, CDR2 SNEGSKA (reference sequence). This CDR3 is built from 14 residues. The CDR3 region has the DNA TGCAGTGCTAGAGGTGTTAGCGGATACTACGAGCAGTACTTC. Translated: CSARGVSGYYEQYF.

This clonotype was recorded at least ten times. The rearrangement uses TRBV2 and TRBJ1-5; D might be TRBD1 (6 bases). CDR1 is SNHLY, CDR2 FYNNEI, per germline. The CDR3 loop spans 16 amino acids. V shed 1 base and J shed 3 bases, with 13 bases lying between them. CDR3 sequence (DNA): TGTGCCAGCAGTGAAGTGCAGGGGCGATTCAATCAGCCCCAGCATTTT. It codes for CASSEVQGRFNQPQHF.

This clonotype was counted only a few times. CDR3 DNA sequence: TGTGCCAGTAGTATACAGGGTGGAAGCGAGCAGTACTTC. Amino acids: CASSIQGGSEQYF. The chain carries TRBV19 and TRBJ2-7, with a tentative D call TRBD1 (5 bases). Trimming removed 2 bases at V and 6 bases at J, with 11 bases between. Germline lookup yields CDR1 LNHDA and CDR2 SQIVND (reference sequence). This CDR3 is built from 13 residues.

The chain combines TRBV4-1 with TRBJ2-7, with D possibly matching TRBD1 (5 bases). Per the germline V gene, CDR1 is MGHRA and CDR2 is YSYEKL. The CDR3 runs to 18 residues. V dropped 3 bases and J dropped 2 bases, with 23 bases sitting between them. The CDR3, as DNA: TGCGCCAGCAGCCAGACCGAGACGACAGATCTTCTTACCTACGAGCAGTACTTC. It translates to CASSQTETTDLLTYEQYF.

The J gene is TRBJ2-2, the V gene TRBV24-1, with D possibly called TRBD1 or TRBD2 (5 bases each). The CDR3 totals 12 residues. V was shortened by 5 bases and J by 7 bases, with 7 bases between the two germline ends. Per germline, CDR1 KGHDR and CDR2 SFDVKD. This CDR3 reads CATSGGNGELFF. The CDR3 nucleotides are TGTGCCACCAGTGGGGGGAACGGGGAGCTGTTTTTT.

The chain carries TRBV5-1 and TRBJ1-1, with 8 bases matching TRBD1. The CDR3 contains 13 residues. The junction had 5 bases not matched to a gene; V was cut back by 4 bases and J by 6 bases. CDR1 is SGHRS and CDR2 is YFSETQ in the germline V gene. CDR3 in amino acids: CASSTDRGPEAFF. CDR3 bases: TGCGCCAGCAGCACTGACAGGGGACCTGAAGCTTTCTTT.

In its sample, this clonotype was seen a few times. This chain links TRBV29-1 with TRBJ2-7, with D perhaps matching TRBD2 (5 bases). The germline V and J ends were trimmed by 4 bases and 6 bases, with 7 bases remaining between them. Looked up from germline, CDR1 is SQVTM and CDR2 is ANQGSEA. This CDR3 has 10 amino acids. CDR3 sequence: CSVGEGEQYF. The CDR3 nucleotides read TGCAGCGTTGGAGAGGGCGAGCAGTACTTC.

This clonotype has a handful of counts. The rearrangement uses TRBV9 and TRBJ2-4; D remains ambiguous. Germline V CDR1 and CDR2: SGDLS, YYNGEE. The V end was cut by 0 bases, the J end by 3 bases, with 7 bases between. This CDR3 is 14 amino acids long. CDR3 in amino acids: CASSVGDGKNIQYF. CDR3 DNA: TGTGCCAGCAGCGTAGGAGACGGCAAAAACATTCAGTACTTC. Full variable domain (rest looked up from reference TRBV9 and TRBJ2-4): DSGVTQTPKHLITATGQRVTLRCSPRSGDLSVYWYQQSLDQGLQFLIQYYNGEERAKGNILERFSAQQFPDLHSELNLSSLELGDSALYFCASSVGDGKNIQYFGAGTRLSVL.

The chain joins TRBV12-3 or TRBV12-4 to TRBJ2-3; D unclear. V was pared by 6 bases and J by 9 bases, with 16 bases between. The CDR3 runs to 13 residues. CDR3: CASSPADSKTQYF. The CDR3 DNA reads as TGTGCCAGCAGCCCAGCTGATTCTAAGACGCAGTATTTT.

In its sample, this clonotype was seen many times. CDR3 region: CASTPGGGLYEQYF. Here the CDR3 DNA reads TGTGCCAGCACCCCTGGGGGAGGGCTGTACGAGCAGTACTTC. The chain joins TRBV12-3 or TRBV12-4 to TRBJ2-7, with 7 bases lining up with TRBD2. This CDR3 is 14 amino acids long. V lost 7 bases, J lost 4 bases, and 10 bases stayed unmatched.

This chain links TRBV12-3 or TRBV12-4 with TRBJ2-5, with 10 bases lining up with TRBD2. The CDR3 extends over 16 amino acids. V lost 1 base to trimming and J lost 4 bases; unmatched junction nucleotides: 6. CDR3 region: CASSLGSGGALETQYF. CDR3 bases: TGTGCCAGCAGTTTAGGGAGCGGGGGGGCCTTAGAGACCCAGTACTTC.

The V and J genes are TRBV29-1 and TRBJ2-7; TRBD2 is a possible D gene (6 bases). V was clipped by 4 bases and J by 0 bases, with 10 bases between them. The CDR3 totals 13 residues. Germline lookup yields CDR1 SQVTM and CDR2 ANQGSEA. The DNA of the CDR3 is TGCAGCGTTGCGGGGGTAACCTCCTACGAGCAGTACTTC. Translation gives CSVAGVTSYEQYF.

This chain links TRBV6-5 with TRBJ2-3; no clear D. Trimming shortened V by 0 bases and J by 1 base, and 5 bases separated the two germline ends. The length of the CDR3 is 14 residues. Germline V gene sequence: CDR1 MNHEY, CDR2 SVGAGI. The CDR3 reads CASSYSAGTDTQYF. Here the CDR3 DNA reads TGTGCCAGCAGTTACTCGGCTGGCACAGATACGCAGTATTTT.

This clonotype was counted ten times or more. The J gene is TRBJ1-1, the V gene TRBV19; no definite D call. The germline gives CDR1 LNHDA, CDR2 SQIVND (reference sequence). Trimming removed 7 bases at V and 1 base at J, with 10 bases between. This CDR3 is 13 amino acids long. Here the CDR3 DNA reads TGTGCCAGTACCGTGACAAAGAACACTGAAGCTTTCTTT. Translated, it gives CASTVTKNTEAFF.

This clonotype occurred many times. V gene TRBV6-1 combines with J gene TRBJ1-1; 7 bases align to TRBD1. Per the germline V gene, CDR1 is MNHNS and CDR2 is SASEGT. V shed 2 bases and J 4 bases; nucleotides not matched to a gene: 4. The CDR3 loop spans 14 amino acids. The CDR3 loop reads CASSEPGGGTEAFF. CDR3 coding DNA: TGTGCCAGCAGTGAACCAGGGGGAGGCACTGAAGCTTTCTTT.

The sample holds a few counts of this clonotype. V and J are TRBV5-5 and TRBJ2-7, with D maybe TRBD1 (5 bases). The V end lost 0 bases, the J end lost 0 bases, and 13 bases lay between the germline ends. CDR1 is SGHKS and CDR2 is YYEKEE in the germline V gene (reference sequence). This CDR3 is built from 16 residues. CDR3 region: CASSLAVDRSSYEQYF. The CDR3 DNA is TGTGCCAGCAGCTTGGCCGTAGACAGAAGCTCCTACGAGCAGTACTTC. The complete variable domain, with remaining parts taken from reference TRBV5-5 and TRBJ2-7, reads DAGVTQSPTHLIKTRGQQVTLRCSPISGHKSVSWYQQVLGQGPQFIFQYYEKEERGRGNFPDRFSARQFPNYSSELNVNALLLGDSALYLCASSLAVDRSSYEQYFGPGTRLTVT.

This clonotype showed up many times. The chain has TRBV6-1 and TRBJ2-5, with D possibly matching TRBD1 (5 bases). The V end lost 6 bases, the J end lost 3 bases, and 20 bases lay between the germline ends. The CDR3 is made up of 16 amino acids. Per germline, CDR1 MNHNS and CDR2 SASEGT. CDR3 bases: TGTGCCAGCAGGGAAAGGGGAAGTGGGGCCAAAGAGACCCAGTACTTC. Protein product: CASRERGSGAKETQYF.

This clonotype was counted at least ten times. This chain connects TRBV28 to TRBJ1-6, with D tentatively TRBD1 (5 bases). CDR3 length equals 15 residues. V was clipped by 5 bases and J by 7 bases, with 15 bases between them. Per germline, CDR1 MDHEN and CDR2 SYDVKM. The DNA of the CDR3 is TGTGCCAGCAGTCCCTTGGGGGGATTCAATTCACCCCTCCACTTT. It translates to CASSPLGGFNSPLHF.